The 3 T cell receptor beta chains in this list originate from one sample, sequenced in a study of PD-1 blockade in mismatch repair-deficient tumors. Sequencing used immunoSEQ multiplex PCR; TCRdb keeps in-frame clones, though not all of them. The sample yields about 51,000 clones, roughly 78% seen once. This specimen consisted of peripheral blood, obtained 4 weeks after starting pembrolizumab. These receptors were collected from an adult with mismatch repair-deficient cancer.

This chain connects TRBV6-7 to TRBJ2-2, with TRBD1 matching over 8 bases. TRBV6-7 is marked as an open reading frame, function uncertain. The J segment lost 6 bases and the V segment lost 2 bases, leaving 8 bases of the junction unmatched. This CDR3 is 16 amino acids long. CDR3 residues: CASSYVGQVGSGELFF. The CDR3, as DNA: TGTGCCAGCAGTTACGTGGGACAGGTCGGCTCCGGGGAGCTGTTTTTT.

Points on this clone: This CDR3 is also generated by other DNA sequences in the sample. This rearrangement joins TRBV27 to TRBJ2-1; 11 nucleotides align to TRBD2. The germline V gene encodes CDR1 MNHEY and CDR2 SMNVEV (reference sequence). J was trimmed by 8 bases and V by 6 bases; bases with no gene match: 9. This CDR3 region has 15 residues. The CDR3: CASSRLAGGTHEQFF. The CDR3, as DNA: TGTGCCAGCAGCCGGCTAGCGGGAGGTACCCATGAGCAGTTCTTC.

The chain combines TRBV9 with TRBJ2-1; 8 bases are shared with TRBD2. V lost 0 bases to trimming and J lost 2 bases; unmatched junction nucleotides: 7. The germline gives CDR1 SGDLS, CDR2 YYNGEE. CDR3 length equals 17 residues. The CDR3 DNA reads as TGTGCCAGCAGCGTAGAGCAGGGACTAGGGGCCTACAATGAGCAGTTCTTC. Its protein is CASSVEQGLGAYNEQFF.